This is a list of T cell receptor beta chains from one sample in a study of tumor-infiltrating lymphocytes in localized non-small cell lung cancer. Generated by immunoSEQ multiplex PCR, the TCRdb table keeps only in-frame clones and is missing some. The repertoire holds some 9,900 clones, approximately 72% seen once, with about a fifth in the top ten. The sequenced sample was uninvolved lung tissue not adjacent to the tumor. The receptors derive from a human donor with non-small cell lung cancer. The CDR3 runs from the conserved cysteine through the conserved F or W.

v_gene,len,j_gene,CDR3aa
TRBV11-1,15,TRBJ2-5,CASSLALRDRETQYF
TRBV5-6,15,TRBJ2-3,CASSFGGTNTDTQYF
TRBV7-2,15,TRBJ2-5,CASSLDGSGAETQYF
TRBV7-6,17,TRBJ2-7,CASSLEPRGQGIYEQYF
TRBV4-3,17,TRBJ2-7,CASSQGFLAGDPYEQYF
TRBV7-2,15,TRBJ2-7,CASSLLQGGTQEQYF
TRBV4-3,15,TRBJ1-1,CASSRGTGLNTEAFF
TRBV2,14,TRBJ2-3,CASMPGQVTDTQYF
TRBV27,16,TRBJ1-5,CASSLSGPQGNQPQHF
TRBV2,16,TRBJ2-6,CASSEEGFSGANVLTF
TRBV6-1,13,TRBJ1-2,CASSEKGTYGYTF
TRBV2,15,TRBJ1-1,CASNNRDRGLTEAFF
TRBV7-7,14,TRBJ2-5,CASSLGQAKETQYF
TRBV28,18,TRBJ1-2,CASSLWHLGQANNYGYTF
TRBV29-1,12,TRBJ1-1,CSVTSGSNQAFF
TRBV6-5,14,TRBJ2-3,CASMGSGGLDTQYF
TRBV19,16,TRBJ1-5,CASSIPTGRGNQPQHF
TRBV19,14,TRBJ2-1,CASSRTPVAPEQFF
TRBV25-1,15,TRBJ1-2,CASSGGKGGQDGYTF
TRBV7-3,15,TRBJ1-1,CASSLTGGASTEAFF
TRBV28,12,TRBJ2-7,CASSLSYYEQYF
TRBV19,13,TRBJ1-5,CATRDRGNQPQHF
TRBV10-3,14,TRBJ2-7,CAISLDRGRGREYF
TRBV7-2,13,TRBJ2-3,CASSSGYTDTQYF
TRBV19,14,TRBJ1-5,CASSITAGNQPQHF
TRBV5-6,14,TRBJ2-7,CASSSLAGYYEQYF
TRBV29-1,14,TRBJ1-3,CSVAVRGSGNTIYF
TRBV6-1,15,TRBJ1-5,CASRGAGKGDQPQHF
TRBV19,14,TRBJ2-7,CASSILIGEYEQYF
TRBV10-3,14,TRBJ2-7,CAISARGISYEQYF
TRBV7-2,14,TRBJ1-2,CASSNRQGAGGYTF
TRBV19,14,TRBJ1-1,CASSMRGATTEAFF
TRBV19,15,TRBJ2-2,CASSEGTVNTGELFF
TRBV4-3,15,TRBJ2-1,CASSNPPSGDNEQFF
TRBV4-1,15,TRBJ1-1,CASSQDRAKNTEAFF
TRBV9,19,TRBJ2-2,CASSSPGDDEGPNTGELFF
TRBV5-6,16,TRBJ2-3,CASSLEGGLLTDTQYF
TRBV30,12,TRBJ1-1,CAWSLKALEAFF
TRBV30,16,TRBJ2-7,CAWGKPQGVYSYEQYF
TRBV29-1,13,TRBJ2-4,CSQMTLAKNIQYF
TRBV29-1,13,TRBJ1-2,CSVEVGGGRGYTF
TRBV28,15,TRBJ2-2,CASNVRGLLTGELFF
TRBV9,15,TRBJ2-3,CASSVDGRGVDTQYF
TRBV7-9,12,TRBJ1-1,CASSLGPVEAFF
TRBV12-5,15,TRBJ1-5,CASGLGTGFGQPQHF
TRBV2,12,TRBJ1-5,CASSRANQPQHF
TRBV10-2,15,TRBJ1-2,CASSDPGQGAYGYTF
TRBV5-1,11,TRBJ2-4,CASSTGLVQYF
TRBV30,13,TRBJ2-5,CAWGLGRRETQYF
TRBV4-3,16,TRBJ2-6,CASSQEVTSGANVLTF
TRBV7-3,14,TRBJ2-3,CASSLQLSTDTQYF
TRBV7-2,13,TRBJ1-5,CASSTLGDQPQHF
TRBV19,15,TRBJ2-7,CASSPIPGPSYEQYF
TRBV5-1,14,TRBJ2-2,CASSFGLNTGELFF
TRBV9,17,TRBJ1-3,CASSVSHTGQRGNTIYF
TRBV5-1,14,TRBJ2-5,CASSLGLAQETQYF